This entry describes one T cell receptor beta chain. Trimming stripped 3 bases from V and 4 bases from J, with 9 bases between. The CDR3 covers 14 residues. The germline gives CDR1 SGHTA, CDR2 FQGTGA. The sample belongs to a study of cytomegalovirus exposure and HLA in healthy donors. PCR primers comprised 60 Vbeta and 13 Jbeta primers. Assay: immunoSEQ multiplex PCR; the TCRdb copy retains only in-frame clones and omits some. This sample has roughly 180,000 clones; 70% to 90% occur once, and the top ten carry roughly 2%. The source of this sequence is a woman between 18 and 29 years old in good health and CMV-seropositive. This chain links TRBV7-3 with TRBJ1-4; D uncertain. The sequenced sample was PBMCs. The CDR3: CASSLRANNEKLFF. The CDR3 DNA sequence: TGTGCCAGCAGCTTGCGGGCGAATAATGAAAAACTGTTTTTT.